This TCR beta chain was found in a study of T cell changes during pregnancy in multiple sclerosis. Using immunoSEQ multiplex PCR, the repertoire was profiled, and TCRdb retains in-frame clones only, with some absent. The sample has 35,000 to 50,000 clones; about 85% are singletons. The CDR3 length is 13 residues. Germline CDR1 and CDR2: MNHEY and SVGAGI. V lost 8 bases to trimming and J lost 7 bases, with 12 bases between them. The sample consisted of CD4+ T cells from peripheral blood mononuclear cells, taken in the second trimester of pregnancy. V and J are TRBV6-5 and TRBJ1-6; D gene uncertain. The sequence was obtained from a female donor with multiple sclerosis, enrolled in a pregnancy study. The CDR3 here is CASGGPGNSPLHF. DNA for the CDR3: TGTGCCAGCGGTGGTCCAGGAAATTCACCCCTCCACTTT.